The source of this T cell receptor beta chain is a study of blood T cell repertoires in COVID-19. The CDR3 runs to 15 residues. Looked up from germline, CDR1 is LNHDA and CDR2 is SQIVND (reference sequence). V lost 3 bases and J 0 bases, leaving 9 bases between the germline ends. Authors' methods: How many nucleated cells were present was estimated from reference gene primer amplification. Clones were sequenced by immunoSEQ multiplex PCR, and TCRdb holds only the in-frame ones, with some missing. D and trimming come from the DNA, and the V and J calls and clone size come from that table. This sample has roughly 200,000 clones; about 88% occur once, and the top ten carry less than 5.5%.

Sequenced: peripheral blood. The sequence derives from a woman older than 75 with acute or convalescent COVID-19. The genes are TRBV19 and TRBJ1-3; no definite D call. DNA of the CDR3: TGTGCCAGTAGTATTTCGGGTTCCTCTGGAAACACCATATATTTT. Translated: CASSISGSSGNTIYF.